This TCR beta chain was obtained from a study of identical twins. Unique molecular identifiers were present on cDNA, and template switching added a universal primer site. TCRdb re-derived calls from the 5' RACE reads in MiXCR, one entry per CDR3 protein. The repertoire includes around 200,000 distinct CDR3 sequences, about a tenth of them detected once, and 4.5% to 5.5% sits in the top ten. Study outcomes and limitations: The presence of invariant MAIT and iNKT cells could partly confound analyses of zero-insertion sequences.

Trimming took 1 base from V and 6 from J, leaving 7 bases between them. This CDR3 is built from 12 residues. Germline-derived CDR1 and CDR2 are LGHDT and YNNKEL (reference sequence). This clonotype was recorded a few times. Its antigen is undetermined. The source is a young woman in good health. The chain combines TRBV3-1 with TRBJ2-7; weak D call: TRBD1 (5 bases). The sample comprised memory (CD45RO+) T cells sorted from blood. CDR3 residues: CASSQVRGEQYF. CDR3 bases: TGTGCCAGCAGCCAAGTAAGGGGCGAGCAGTACTTC.